This T cell receptor (beta chain) was identified during a study of CD8 T cells in Susac syndrome. Reverse transcription used roughly 0.5 to 1 ug RNA and random hexamers. Amplification of TCR beta CDR3 was carried out by immunoSEQ multiplex PCR, which covered 54 Vbeta and 13 Jbeta segments. A single record per CDR3 protein comes from TCRdb applying MiXCR to the immunoSEQ multiplex PCR reads. Of 160,000 or so distinct CDR3 sequences listed, about 95% are singletons. The TEMRA cells underwent FACS enrichment, while the CD8+ and CD4+ T cells underwent negative isolation. V lost 2 bases, J lost 3 bases, and 17 bases stayed unmatched. This CDR3 is built from 20 residues. Germline CDR1 and CDR2: LGHDT and YNNKEL (reference sequence).

The sequence came from a human donor with multiple sclerosis. The chain is built from TRBV3-1 and TRBJ2-5, with 11 bases aligning to TRBD2. Sequencing was done on a sample of CD8+ T cells from PBMCs. CDR3 nucleotides: TGTGCCAGCAGCCAAACACTAGCGGGAGATTCTAGGTACGAGGAAGAGACCCAGTACTTC. Its protein product is CASSQTLAGDSRYEEETQYF.